The 14 T cell receptor beta chains below all came from one sample that was sequenced in a study of cytomegalovirus exposure and HLA in healthy donors. PCR primers comprised 60 Vbeta and 13 Jbeta primers. Generated by immunoSEQ multiplex PCR, the TCRdb table keeps only in-frame clones and is missing some. The table has roughly 180,000 clones, around 80% seen once. The sequencing sample was made of PBMCs. The receptors originated from a woman under 30 in good health and CMV-seronegative.

Written as DNA, the CDR3 is TGTGCCAGCAGTGAAAGCGGCGGCCCCGCTTTCTTT. Translating it yields CASSESGGPAFF. The rearrangement uses TRBV6-1 and TRBJ1-1; no clear D. The CDR3 runs to 12 residues. Trimming cost V 2 bases and J 11 bases, with 12 bases left between them. CDR1 and CDR2 (germline): MNHNS, SASEGT.

The rearrangement uses TRBV5-1 and TRBJ1-6; 12 positions match TRBD1. This CDR3 is 19 amino acids long. Germline V CDR1 and CDR2: SGHRS, YFSETQ. The V and J ends lost 5 bases and 7 bases, in that order; junction bases with no gene match: 16. The CDR3 protein is CASRESGTGGNVGNSPLHF. CDR3 sequence (DNA): TGCGCCAGCAGGGAATCCGGGACAGGGGGCAATGTGGGGAATTCACCCCTCCACTTT.

The V and J genes are TRBV7-8 and TRBJ1-2; tentatively, D is TRBD1 (6 bases). The V gene's germline CDR1 is SGHVS and CDR2 FQNEAQ. Trimming cost V 8 bases and J 2 bases, with 12 bases left between them. This CDR3 spans 13 amino acids. The CDR3 is CASYGTPNYGYTF. In DNA form, the CDR3 reads TGTGCCAGCTACGGGACACCAAACTATGGCTACACCTTC.

The chain carries TRBV5-6 and TRBJ1-5, with 7 bases identical to TRBD1. V was pared by 0 bases and J by 1 base, with 4 bases of the junction left unmatched. This CDR3 comprises 16 residues. Germline V gene sequence: CDR1 SGHDT, CDR2 YYEEEE. The CDR3 DNA reads as TGTGCCAGCAGCTTGGAGGGCAGGGGGAGCAATCAGCCCCAGCATTTT. Translation: CASSLEGRGSNQPQHF.

This sequence joins TRBV5-8 and TRBJ1-1; D ambiguous. Germline assignment: CDR1 SGHTS and CDR2 YDEGEE. The CDR3 loop spans 14 amino acids. V lost 2 bases and J 7 bases, leaving 15 bases between the germline ends. CDR3 region: CASSFTWGGDEAFF. The CDR3 DNA follows: TGTGCCAGCAGCTTTACCTGGGGAGGAGATGAAGCTTTCTTT.

This chain joins TRBV2 and TRBJ2-2; weak D call: TRBD2 (6 bases). The germline V and J ends were trimmed by 0 bases and 7 bases, with 9 bases remaining between them. The length of the CDR3 is 14 residues. Germline V gene lookup returns CDR1 SNHLY and CDR2 FYNNEI. Here the CDR3 DNA reads TGTGCCAGCAGTGAAGCAGGGCGGGGCGGGGAGCTGTTTTTT. Its protein is CASSEAGRGGELFF.

This clone came up once. The V call is TRBV5-1, the J call TRBJ2-2, with 11 bases fitting TRBD1. Germline assignment: CDR1 SGHRS and CDR2 YFSETQ. V lost 4 bases to trimming and J lost 5 bases; unmatched junction nucleotides: 7. The CDR3 loop spans 16 amino acids. CDR3 DNA sequence: TGCGCCAGCAGCCTAGGGACAGGGGGAGGAACCGGGGAGCTGTTTTTT. Protein: CASSLGTGGGTGELFF.

The chain has TRBV5-1 and TRBJ1-5; D uncertain. Germline lookup yields CDR1 SGHRS and CDR2 YFSETQ. This CDR3 region has 13 residues. Trimming shortened V by 1 base and J by 7 bases, and 9 bases separated the two germline ends. The CDR3 DNA reads as TGCGCCAGCAGCTTGCTGTCAGGACAGCCCCAGCATTTT. Amino acid sequence: CASSLLSGQPQHF.

The chain combines TRBV30 with TRBJ1-5; perhaps TRBD1 as D (5 bases). Germline values: CDR1 GTSNPN, CDR2 SVGIG (reference sequence). Trimming pared 0 bases from V and 0 bases from J, leaving 18 bases between. The CDR3 consists of 18 residues. As DNA, the CDR3 is TGTGCCTGGAGTGTACAATCGCAGGGCAAATATAGCAATCAGCCCCAGCATTTT. It translates to CAWSVQSQGKYSNQPQHF.

The rearrangement uses TRBV29-1 and TRBJ2-3, with 9 bases that match TRBD1. The CDR3 extends over 18 amino acids. V gave up 1 base and J gave up 4 bases; unmatched junction bases: 15. The germline CDR1 and CDR2 sequences are SQVTM and ANQGSEA. The CDR3 reads CSVEGTGDTVPLSDTQYF. DNA for the CDR3: TGCAGCGTTGAAGGGACAGGGGACACGGTACCACTTTCAGATACGCAGTATTTT.

The genes are TRBV5-1 and TRBJ2-1, with D perhaps TRBD2 (5 bases). V shed 0 bases and J shed 10 bases, with 8 bases lying between them. Germline assignment: CDR1 SGHRS and CDR2 YFSETQ. The CDR3 has 12 residues. The CDR3 DNA sequence: TGCGCCAGCAGCTTGGAGGGCGGGGAGCAGTTCTTC. Protein product: CASSLEGGEQFF.

The V gene is TRBV5-8, the J gene TRBJ2-7; 14 nucleotides align to TRBD2. The germline V gene has CDR1 SGHTS and CDR2 YDEGEE. The CDR3 loop spans 17 amino acids. Losses at the gene ends were 4 bases for V and 2 bases for J; bases not matched to a gene: 8. In DNA form, the CDR3 reads TGTGCCAGCAGCCCCTCTCCGGGACTAGCGGGGGCCTACGAGCAGTACTTC. Its protein product is CASSPSPGLAGAYEQYF.

The V gene is TRBV9, the J gene TRBJ1-2; D ambiguous. V was cut by 3 bases and J by 7 bases, with 10 bases left in between. The CDR3 length is 12 residues. Germline V gene data show CDR1 as SGDLS and CDR2 as YYNGEE. DNA of the CDR3: TGTGCCAGCAGCGGAGAGGGTCGTGGCTACACCTTC. This translates into CASSGEGRGYTF.

This rearrangement joins TRBV30 to TRBJ2-2, with 8 bases aligning to TRBD2. Trimming cost V 3 bases and J 5 bases; bases outside gene matches: 14. CDR3 length: 17 residues. Looked up from germline, CDR1 is GTSNPN and CDR2 is SVGIG (reference sequence). The CDR3: CAWRDPWAGGETGELFF. The CDR3 DNA follows: TGTGCCTGGAGGGATCCCTGGGCGGGAGGTGAGACCGGGGAGCTGTTTTTT.